The clone carrying this T cell receptor (beta chain) was observed a handful of times. The data stem from a study of blood T cell repertoires in COVID-19. Study details: Collection of acute and convalescent COVID-19 samples took place in the United States, Italy and Spain. PBMCs, B-cell-depleted T cells, or T cells provided the cDNA or gDNA that made up the material.

Original methodology: Reference gene primer amplification in the assay estimated nucleated cell counts. Generated by immunoSEQ multiplex PCR, the TCRdb table keeps only in-frame clones and is missing some. That table is the source of V, J and clone size, and D and trimming were worked out from the DNA. The sample lists roughly 120,000 clones, roughly 81% seen once, with about 3.4% in the top ten. CDR3 size: 16 residues. Germline V gives CDR1 SGHDT, CDR2 YYEEEE. J was trimmed by 9 bases and V by 2 bases; bases with no gene match: 9. V usage is TRBV5-6 and J usage is TRBJ1-6; 9 bases are a match to TRBD1. This receptor was obtained from a middle-aged man with acute or convalescent COVID-19. The sample taken for sequencing was peripheral blood. The CDR3 DNA is TGTGCCAGCAGCTTCAGTAGGACAGGGGCCGTTTCACCCCTCCACTTT. This encodes CASSFSRTGAVSPLHF.